There are a few counts of the clone carrying this TCR beta chain. What it recognizes is unknown. The data were taken from a study of beta chain features in type 1 diabetes. Study-wide findings and caveats: cDNA sequencing could over-represent cells with high TCR expression.

Each sorted population was over 95% pure. The CDR3 length is 16 residues. V was clipped by 2 bases and J by 5 bases; unmatched bases: 7. CDR1 is SGHTA, CDR2 FQGNSA, per germline. Reverse transcribing all isolated RNA meant expressed TCRB transcripts were sequenced. Here immunoSEQ multiplex PCR was the method, and the copy in TCRdb shows in-frame clones only, minus some. The table has about 290,000 clones, about 8% seen once; the top ten hold roughly 1%. The V call is TRBV7-2, the J call TRBJ2-5; 11 bases fit TRBD2. Sample: central memory CD4+ T cells from blood. The TCR originated in a woman younger than 30 in good health. The CDR3: CASSLRSGRAGETQYF. DNA of the CDR3: TGTGCCAGCAGCTTACGTAGCGGGAGGGCGGGGGAGACCCAGTACTTC.